This is a list of T cell receptor beta chains from one sample in a study of cytomegalovirus exposure and HLA in healthy donors. Assay: immunoSEQ multiplex PCR; the TCRdb copy retains only in-frame clones and omits some. The top ten clones hold approximately 1.7% of a sample with 56,000 or so clones, 90% to 95% of them seen once. The sample taken for sequencing was PBMCs. The receptors were sampled from a woman between 18 and 30 years old in good health and CMV-seropositive. The CDR3 runs from the conserved cysteine through the conserved F or W. The order of the fields is clone size, V gene, J gene, CDR3 protein. Not every row has a clone size; where given, it reads once, few, many or a size class.

size: .
V: TRBV5-4
J: TRBJ2-3
CDR3: CASSLMGGLSKTDTQYF

size: .
V: TRBV11-3
J: TRBJ2-1
CDR3: CASSFTSKRGENEQFF

size: .
V: TRBV11-3
J: TRBJ2-5
CDR3: CASSLLGGGVQETQYF

size: .
V: TRBV7-9
J: TRBJ1-4
CDR3: CASSGWADSWENEKLFF

size: .
V: TRBV19
J: TRBJ1-4
CDR3: CASLPRGIANEKLFF

size: few
V: TRBV6-4
J: TRBJ2-2
CDR3: CASSPGTSTGELFF

size: .
V: TRBV10-3
J: TRBJ2-7
CDR3: CAISESKRESSLLEQYF

size: .
V: TRBV4-2
J: TRBJ1-3
CDR3: CAASSGDGNTIYF

size: few
V: TRBV4-3
J: TRBJ2-7
CDR3: CASSPGTAWEQYF

size: .
V: TRBV9
J: TRBJ1-5
CDR3: CASSVDGTALGQPQHF

size: .
V: TRBV5-1
J: TRBJ1-2
CDR3: CASSSPANPYGYTF

size: .
V: TRBV7-2
J: TRBJ1-3
CDR3: CASSSQQGGSDTIYF

size: .
V: TRBV9
J: TRBJ2-5
CDR3: CASSVELAGAGGVETQYF

size: .
V: TRBV5-1
J: TRBJ2-5
CDR3: CASSLLSGGSYQETQYF

size: .
V: TRBV11-2
J: TRBJ2-7
CDR3: CASSLLAGRSYEQYF

size: .
V: TRBV27
J: TRBJ2-2
CDR3: CASSSAAPSGGRHTGELFF

size: .
V: TRBV6-5
J: TRBJ2-1
CDR3: CASSYSQGAHEQFF

size: .
V: TRBV15
J: TRBJ2-5
CDR3: CATSRMPGDTETQYF

size: .
V: TRBV9
J: TRBJ1-6
CDR3: CASSEGGAVNSPLHF

size: .
V: TRBV5-1
J: TRBJ2-3
CDR3: CASSSQRTVLSTDTQYF

size: .
V: TRBV7-2
J: TRBJ2-3
CDR3: CASSLLAGGTDTQYF

size: .
V: TRBV30
J: TRBJ1-3
CDR3: CAWEASVDTIYF

size: once
V: TRBV29-1
J: TRBJ2-3
CDR3: CSVFPLTDTQYF

size: .
V: TRBV5-1
J: TRBJ2-5
CDR3: CASSDSGGDDQYF

size: .
V: TRBV28
J: TRBJ1-6
CDR3: CASSLIPDNSPLHF

size: .
V: TRBV2
J: TRBJ1-4
CDR3: CASRGSVNEKLFF

size: .
V: TRBV25-1
J: TRBJ1-3
CDR3: CASSDPITGSGNTIYF

size: once
V: TRBV7-2
J: TRBJ1-3
CDR3: CASSLGTGTGNTIYF

size: .
V: TRBV7-9
J: TRBJ1-2
CDR3: CASSQTGSGYYGYTF

size: .
V: TRBV7-6
J: TRBJ2-7
CDR3: CASSLVRGSHEQYF

size: .
V: TRBV11-2
J: TRBJ2-6
CDR3: CASSLYSGANVLTF

size: .
V: TRBV7-8
J: TRBJ1-1
CDR3: CASSLGVQAFF

size: .
V: TRBV29-1
J: TRBJ1-1
CDR3: CSVEGQSNLMNTEAFF

size: .
V: TRBV7-2
J: TRBJ1-4
CDR3: CASSRGQGTRGGQLFF

size: .
V: TRBV6-4
J: TRBJ2-3
CDR3: CASSVSSGGATDTQYF

size: .
V: TRBV4-3
J: TRBJ2-7
CDR3: CASSQGTGAPYEQYF

size: .
V: TRBV27
J: TRBJ2-7
CDR3: CARGVTGTSADEQYF

size: .
V: TRBV19
J: TRBJ2-1
CDR3: CASEDRGGLNEQFF

size: .
V: TRBV19
J: TRBJ1-4
CDR3: CASSIVTARAFNEKLFF

size: .
V: TRBV10-3
J: TRBJ2-7
CDR3: CAIRSGTGAYEQYF